These T cell receptor beta chains were read from a single sample in a study of cytomegalovirus exposure and HLA in healthy donors. TCRdb's copy holds only in-frame clones and misses some; the assay was immunoSEQ multiplex PCR. The table shows 150,000 to 200,000 clones, with approximately 78% occurring only once. The sample was PBMCs. These receptors came from a woman younger than 35 in good health and CMV-seronegative. Each CDR3 is given with its conserved first and last residue. Fields, in order: J gene, V gene, CDR3 protein.

>TRBJ2-1|TRBV4-2
CASSQAQGVNEQFF
>TRBJ1-6|TRBV18
CASSPGQVTNSPLHF
>TRBJ2-7|TRBV6-5
CASSYVAGVTSNEQYF
>TRBJ2-7|TRBV19
CASSIGGSYEQYF
>TRBJ2-1|TRBV5-6
CASSLDRHSYNEQFF
>TRBJ1-5|TRBV19
CASSIVSGANQPQHF
>TRBJ2-2|TRBV28
CASSLGGGAPGELFF
>TRBJ1-1|TRBV6-1
CASRIWTGKNTEAFF
>TRBJ1-5|TRBV5-8
CASSTDRPLGAPQHF
>TRBJ1-1|TRBV19
CASSLDRGLAEAFF
>TRBJ2-2|TRBV11-2
CASSLTQALGELFF
>TRBJ2-3|TRBV7-9
CASSQPYGTSGGGYTQYF
>TRBJ2-7|TRBV2
CASNDQGAGEQYF
>TRBJ1-1|TRBV15
CATSRGPRGGGLGTEAFF
>TRBJ2-7|TRBV5-1
CASSEAGTGGYEQYF
>TRBJ2-1|TRBV5-1
CASSLQGNEQFF
>TRBJ1-5|TRBV7-2
CASSYRVNQPQHF
>TRBJ2-3|TRBV7-9
CSSSRTGTSGRMTDTQYF
>TRBJ2-7|TRBV28
CASSGQLLWSYEQYF
>TRBJ2-3|TRBV7-9
CASSFASGILTDTQYF
>TRBJ1-5|TRBV6-6
CASSRGQGANQPQHF
>TRBJ2-5|TRBV7-8
CASSLAVTSGGRETQYF
>TRBJ2-5|TRBV7-2
CASSLLDTGRETQYF
>TRBJ2-2|TRBV30
CAWSYPSTGTARETGELFF
>TRBJ2-2|TRBV5-1
CASSLGRVTGELFF
>TRBJ2-1|TRBV15
CATSREGLAGGGEQFF
>TRBJ1-1|TRBV6-5
CASSYDRVNTEAFF
>TRBJ2-1|TRBV6-4
CASSDSGTASGDEQFF
>TRBJ2-1|TRBV29-1
CSVFQGSNEQFF
>TRBJ1-1|TRBV5-1
CASSPWSGETEAFF
>TRBJ2-5|TRBV7-6
CASSLGVARQETQYF
>TRBJ2-1|TRBV1
CTSSQVAQGNEQFF
>TRBJ2-3|TRBV2
CASSAISGGPTDTQYF
>TRBJ1-2|TRBV5-1
CASSTGQGHFYGYTF
>TRBJ2-7|TRBV7-9
CASSLDRDRGIQYF
>TRBJ2-7|TRBV19
CASSRGTGTYEQYF
>TRBJ2-1|TRBV5-4
CASSLVAGGLEQFF
>TRBJ1-2|TRBV2
CASRGQGSYGYTF
>TRBJ2-7|TRBV6-5
CASSTGSYEQYF
>TRBJ2-1|TRBV5-1
CASSFTRDNEQFF
>TRBJ1-1|TRBV4-2
CASSQGTGPNTEAFF
>TRBJ2-1|TRBV19
CASSTSDSGGLNEQFF
>TRBJ1-2|TRBV5-5
CASSLDPGVNYGYTF
>TRBJ2-7|TRBV2
CASSDSGLGEQYF
>TRBJ1-3|TRBV7-6
CASSQGTDGNTIYF
>TRBJ1-1|TRBV18
CASYPVDMNTEAFF
>TRBJ1-2|TRBV28
CASSLTSSYGYTF
>TRBJ2-5|TRBV7-9
CASSSWDRLQETQYF
>TRBJ2-3|TRBV20-1
CSARLRDTQYF
>TRBJ2-5|TRBV19
CASSMAWEETQYF
>TRBJ1-5|TRBV18
CASSPTGGLNSNQPQHF